At least ten counts were recorded for the clone carrying this T cell receptor (beta chain). No antigen is known for it. The data stem from a study of early T cells in non-severe SARS-CoV-2 infection. Study details: The authors sequenced bulk RNA from unsorted whole blood, leaving chains unpaired.

Overall study results and limits: Anti-spike CD8 specificities were favored by VDJdb matching, whose results missed private and CD4 specificities.

The CDR3 runs to 21 residues. The germline V gene encodes CDR1 KGHSH and CDR2 LQKENI. Trimming cost V 1 base and J 4 bases; bases outside gene matches: 17. Unique molecular identifier tags were affixed to discrete cDNA molecules. TCRdb used MiXCR to reprocess the 5' RACE reads, holding one entry per CDR3 protein. The sample includes some 63,000 distinct CDR3 sequences, around 13% seen only once; the top ten take around 4.5%. J is TRBJ1-6 and V is TRBV18; TRBD1 aligns across 9 bases. The receptor was isolated from an adult who was a healthcare worker with PCR-confirmed SARS-CoV-2 infection or an uninfected control (not recorded which). Sequencing was carried out using whole blood. The CDR3 here is CASSPLKSTDRGSVYNSPLHF. CDR3 bases: TGTGCCAGCTCACCACTTAAATCCACGGACAGGGGCAGCGTATATAATTCACCCCTCCACTTT.